This T cell receptor (beta chain) was obtained from a study of cytomegalovirus exposure and HLA in healthy donors. Nominal health characterized the donors when sampled, though unrecorded immune exposures were likely. CDR3 length equals 16 residues. J gave up 1 base and V 5 bases, and 10 bases lay outside the gene matches. Germline CDR1 SGHAT, CDR2 FQNNGV. The PCR had 60 Vbeta and 13 Jbeta primers. Profiling relied on immunoSEQ multiplex PCR, and the TCRdb table lists in-frame clones only, not all of them. Here the sample spans roughly 150,000 clones, 70% to 90% being singletons. The sequenced sample was PBMCs. V and J are TRBV11-2 and TRBJ1-1; TRBD1 matches at 7 bases. This TCR came from a man aged 25-45 years in good health and CMV-seropositive. The chain's CDR3 is CASSAGTASRNTEAFF. The CDR3 DNA reads as TGTGCCAGCAGCGCAGGGACAGCTTCCCGGAACACTGAAGCTTTCTTT. The whole variable domain, filled in from reference TRBV11-2 and TRBJ1-1, reads EAGVAQSPRYKIIEKRQSVAFWCNPISGHATLYWYQQILGQGPKLLIQFQNNGVVDDSQLPKDRFSAERLKGVDSTLKIQPAKLEDSAVYLCASSAGTASRNTEAFFGQGTRLTVV.